This T cell receptor beta chain was sequenced for a study of blood T cell repertoires in COVID-19. The germline CDR1 and CDR2 sequences are KGHDR and SFDVKD. Trimming removed 2 bases from V and 5 bases from J; junction bases left unmatched: 13. This CDR3 is built from 17 residues. As originally analysed: Estimation of nucleated cell counts relied on the amplification of reference gene primers. The repertoire was sequenced with immunoSEQ multiplex PCR; TCRdb's copy has only in-frame clones and lacks some. V, J and clone size are those of that table, while D and trimming were read from the DNA. The sample lists approximately 190,000 clones; 84% were seen once.

This rearrangement joins TRBV24-1 to TRBJ2-5; TRBD1 aligns across 7 bases. Sample: peripheral blood. The origin of this receptor is an older woman with active or convalescent COVID-19. Here the CDR3 reads CATSDWAGAGGEETQYF. CDR3 coding DNA: TGTGCCACCAGTGATTGGGCAGGGGCAGGGGGAGAGGAGACCCAGTACTTC.